The 29 T cell receptor beta chains listed next were all sequenced from one sample in a study of blood T cell repertoires in COVID-19. Assay used: immunoSEQ multiplex PCR; TCRdb lists only in-frame clones, some missing. The table includes a few hundred thousand clones, approximately 83% detected once. The specimen was peripheral blood. These receptors were obtained from a woman in her 30s who had recovered from COVID-19.

The chain is built from TRBV12-5 and TRBJ1-5; D is ambiguous. In germline, CDR1 is LGHNT, CDR2 FRNRAP. V shed 1 base and J shed 5 bases, with 6 bases lying between them. The CDR3 length is 13 residues. CDR3 nucleotide sequence: TGTGCTAGTGGTTTGGGCGGAGATCAGCCCCAGCATTTT. Its translation is CASGLGGDQPQHF.

This clone occurred once. The chain joins TRBV11-2 to TRBJ1-1, with 12 bases that match TRBD1. Germline CDR1 reads SGHAT; CDR2 reads FQNNGV. The CDR3 totals 16 residues. V dropped 6 bases and J dropped 1; count of bases not matched to a gene: 6. This CDR3 is CASRTGQGAANTEAFF. The CDR3 bases are TGTGCCAGCAGAACGGGACAGGGGGCCGCGAACACTGAAGCTTTCTTT. Full variable domain (rest looked up from reference TRBV11-2 and TRBJ1-1): EAGVAQSPRYKIIEKRQSVAFWCNPISGHATLYWYQQILGQGPKLLIQFQNNGVVDDSQLPKDRFSAERLKGVDSTLKIQPAKLEDSAVYLCASRTGQGAANTEAFFGQGTRLTVV.

The chain links TRBV10-3 to TRBJ2-2; no clear D. Germline V CDR1 and CDR2: ENHRY, SYGVKD. The CDR3 is 12 amino acids. Trimming took off 5 bases at V and 6 bases at J, with 7 bases between the two ends. CDR3 bases: TGTGCCATCAGTCCACGGGCCGGGGAGCTGTTTTTT. This codes for CAISPRAGELFF.

In this sample, this clone turned up a few times. This chain joins TRBV2 and TRBJ1-1, with 7 nucleotides matching TRBD1. Germline trimming cut 7 bases from V and 2 bases from J; bases unmatched to any gene: 13. Germline V CDR1 and CDR2: SNHLY, FYNNEI. The CDR3 is 16 residues long. The chain's CDR3 is CASMGATGARNTEAFF. The CDR3 DNA follows: TGTGCCAGCATGGGGGCTACAGGGGCGAGAAACACTGAAGCTTTCTTT.

This rearrangement joins TRBV12-3 or TRBV12-4 to TRBJ2-1, with D possibly TRBD1 on 6 matching bases. V was cut by 5 bases and J by 10 bases, with 9 bases left in between. The CDR3 covers 11 residues. CDR3 amino acids: CASSPQGEQFF. Written as DNA, the CDR3 is TGTGCCAGCAGTCCCCAGGGGGAGCAGTTCTTC.

The genes are TRBV30 and TRBJ1-2; 7 nucleotides agree with TRBD1. The germline V gene encodes CDR1 GTSNPN and CDR2 SVGIG (reference sequence). The CDR3 contains 13 residues. V was clipped by 7 bases and J by 6 bases; unmatched bases: 11. The CDR3 is CAFQPDRRHGYTF. The CDR3 bases are TGTGCCTTCCAGCCGGACAGGAGACATGGCTACACCTTC. Together with reference TRBV30 and TRBJ1-2, the CDR3 gives the full variable domain: SQTIHQWPATLVQPVGSPLSLECTVEGTSNPNLYWYRQAAGRGLQLLFYSVGIGQISSEVPQNLSASRPQDRQFILSSKKLLLSDSGFYLCAFQPDRRHGYTFGSGTRLTVV.

The chain has TRBV25-1 and TRBJ1-1, with D hard to call. V was trimmed by 10 bases and J by 0 bases, leaving 3 bases between them. Germline values: CDR1 MGHDK, CDR2 SYGVNS. The CDR3 is 10 residues long. The CDR3 reads CATMNTEAFF. The CDR3 nucleotides are TGTGCCACTATGAACACTGAAGCTTTCTTT.

V and J are TRBV18 and TRBJ2-7, with 10 bases aligning to TRBD1. V was pared by 6 bases and J by 2 bases, with 7 bases of the junction left unmatched. Germline-derived CDR1 and CDR2 are KGHSH and LQKENI. The CDR3 totals 15 residues. The CDR3 protein is CASSSRTGGAYEQYF. DNA for the CDR3: TGTGCCAGCTCGTCTCGGACAGGGGGGGCCTACGAGCAGTACTTC.

This clone was counted a few times. V usage is TRBV10-2 and J usage is TRBJ1-1; TRBD1 might be the D (6 bases). V was cut by 2 bases and J by 4 bases, with 8 bases left in between. Germline V gene lookup returns CDR1 WSHSY and CDR2 SAAADI. The CDR3 consists of 13 residues. The CDR3 nucleotides are TGCGCCAGCAGTGAGCAGGGGAGCACTGAAGCTTTCTTT. It yields the protein CASSEQGSTEAFF.

The CDR3 region is CASSEGWASETDTQYF. For the CDR3, the DNA is TGTGCCAGCAGTGAAGGATGGGCTAGCGAAACAGATACGCAGTATTTT. The chain carries TRBV6-1 and TRBJ2-3, with a weak D call TRBD2 (6 bases). This CDR3 comprises 16 residues. V gave up 1 base and J gave up 3 bases, with 14 bases separating them. Germline V CDR1 and CDR2: MNHNS, SASEGT.

The chain combines TRBV10-3 with TRBJ1-1, with D uncertain. Looked up from germline, CDR1 is ENHRY and CDR2 is SYGVKD. The CDR3 spans 14 residues. V lost 10 bases, J lost 1 base, and 16 bases lay in between. The CDR3 sequence is CATAPGNQNTEAFF. The CDR3 coding sequence is TGTGCCACGGCCCCGGGTAACCAGAACACTGAAGCTTTCTTT.

The V and J genes are TRBV7-9 and TRBJ1-3; 9 nucleotides match TRBD1. This CDR3 spans 19 amino acids. CDR1 is SEHNR and CDR2 is FQNEAQ in the germline V gene (reference sequence). The V and J ends lost 5 bases and 0 bases, in that order; junction bases with no gene match: 14. CDR3 sequence: CASSHNTWTGAISGNTIYF. Here the CDR3 DNA reads TGTGCCAGCAGCCATAACACCTGGACAGGGGCCATCTCTGGAAACACCATATATTTT.

This clone has just one count. The rearrangement uses TRBV6-2 or TRBV6-3 and TRBJ2-2; a weak D match, TRBD2 (6 bases). Trimming pared 1 base from V and 6 bases from J, leaving 9 bases between. The V gene's germline CDR1 is MNHEY and CDR2 SVGEGT. The CDR3 has 14 residues. The CDR3 loop is CASSYYGGSGELFF. DNA for the CDR3: TGTGCCAGCAGTTACTATGGGGGGTCCGGGGAGCTGTTTTTT.

The genes are TRBV19 and TRBJ1-5; 7 positions agree with TRBD1. The germline V gene has CDR1 LNHDA and CDR2 SQIVND (reference sequence). V dropped 4 bases and J dropped 4; count of bases not matched to a gene: 4. The CDR3 length is 14 residues. The CDR3 region has the DNA TGTGCCAGTAGTAGACAGGGTGGGAATCAGCCCCAGCATTTT. Protein sequence: CASSRQGGNQPQHF. Full variable domain (rest looked up from reference TRBV19 and TRBJ1-5): DGGITQSPKYLFRKEGQNVTLSCEQNLNHDAMYWYRQDPGQGLRLIYYSQIVNDFQKGDIAEGYSVSREKKESFPLTVTSAQKNPTAFYLCASSRQGGNQPQHFGDGTRLSIL.

This clone was picked up one time. CDR3 nucleotide sequence: TGTGCCAGCAGTTTTGGAGGGCTAGCGATTCCCTACGAGCAGTACTTC. Amino acid sequence: CASSFGGLAIPYEQYF. The chain employs TRBV5-4 and TRBJ2-7; tentative D call: TRBD2 (6 bases). Germline V CDR1 and CDR2: SGHNT, YYREEE (reference sequence). V was pared by 5 bases and J by 2 bases, with 20 bases between. This CDR3 is 16 amino acids long.

The CDR3 sequence: CASSQATSGVSDEQFF. In DNA form, the CDR3 reads TGTGCCAGCAGCCAAGCAACTAGCGGGGTTTCGGATGAGCAGTTCTTC. This sequence joins TRBV3-1 (or the pseudogene TRBV3-2) and TRBJ2-1; TRBD2 matches 10 bases. CDR3 size: 16 residues. CDR1 is LGHDT and CDR2 is YNNKEL in the germline V gene (reference sequence). Trimming at V came to 1 base and at J to 8 bases, leaving 8 bases not matched to a gene.

V is TRBV7-2 and J is TRBJ2-7; 8 bases match TRBD1. The CDR3 loop spans 14 amino acids. Germline loops: CDR1 SGHTA, CDR2 FQGNSA. V lost 4 bases, J lost 3 bases, and 5 bases stayed unmatched. DNA for the CDR3: TGTGCCAGCAGCTCGGGACAGGTTAGCTACGAGCAGTACTTC. Translating gives CASSSGQVSYEQYF. Filled out from reference TRBV7-2 and TRBJ2-7, the complete variable domain reads GAGVSQSPSNKVTEKGKDVELRCDPISGHTALYWYRQSLGQGLEFLIYFQGNSAPDKSGLPSDRFSAERTGGSVSTLTIQRTQQEDSAVYLCASSSGQVSYEQYFGPGTRLTVT.

CDR3 sequence reads: CASKQGNGEQYF. CDR3 DNA: TGTGCCAGTAAGCAGGGTAATGGCGAGCAGTACTTC. The genes are TRBV19 and TRBJ2-7, with a tentative D call TRBD1 (5 bases). Germline V gene sequence: CDR1 LNHDA, CDR2 SQIVND (reference sequence). The CDR3 is made up of 12 amino acids. V was pared by 7 bases and J by 6 bases, with 13 bases between.

The chain joins TRBV4-1 to TRBJ2-6; 10 nucleotides line up with TRBD1. The CDR3 contains 19 residues. Trimming took 0 bases from V and 1 from J; bases not matched to a gene: 6. Germline values: CDR1 MGHRA, CDR2 YSYEKL. The CDR3 is CASSQDPWTGGSGANVLTF. The DNA of the CDR3 is TGCGCCAGCAGCCAAGATCCCTGGACAGGGGGGTCTGGGGCCAACGTCCTGACTTTC.

This chain connects TRBV5-4 to TRBJ2-4, with a possible D match to TRBD1 (7 bases). This CDR3 region has 14 residues. Germline CDR1 and CDR2: SGHNT and YYREEE (reference sequence). V was pared by 2 bases and J by 8 bases, with 14 bases between. Written as DNA, the CDR3 is TGTGCCAGCAGCTTAGGAGGGGGCCGGGACATTCAGTACTTC. As protein: CASSLGGGRDIQYF.

A single count supports this clone. The chain is built from TRBV28 and TRBJ2-3, with 10 bases matching TRBD1. CDR3 length: 15 amino acids. Germline assignment: CDR1 MDHEN and CDR2 SYDVKM. After removal of 4 bases from V and 4 bases from J, the junction contained 5 bases not matched to a gene. CDR3: CASSSPGTGADTQYF. For the CDR3, the DNA is TGTGCCAGCAGTTCCCCGGGGACAGGGGCAGATACGCAGTATTTT.

The chain combines TRBV27 with TRBJ1-6; 7 bases are shared with TRBD1. V shed 6 bases, J shed 4 bases, and the junction held 6 bases outside the gene matches. CDR3 size: 15 residues. Germline loops: CDR1 MNHEY, CDR2 SMNVEV (reference sequence). CDR3 region: CASRTGTAYNSPLHF. CDR3 DNA sequence: TGTGCCAGCAGGACCGGGACAGCGTATAATTCACCCCTCCACTTT.

The CDR3 DNA reads TGCGCCAGCAGCTTGGGGGAGGGAGGGGGGGCATACTACAATGAGCAGTTCTTC. Translating gives CASSLGEGGGAYYNEQFF. The rearrangement uses TRBV5-1 and TRBJ2-1, with D possibly TRBD2 on 7 matching bases. CDR1 SGHRS and CDR2 YFSETQ come from the germline V gene. The CDR3 has 18 amino acids. V was shortened by 0 bases and J by 3 bases, with 19 bases between the two germline ends.

CDR3 residues: CASGLGGKGHGNSPLHF. The CDR3 nucleotides read TGTGCTAGTGGTTTGGGTGGAAAGGGACATGGCAATTCACCCCTCCACTTT. The chain couples TRBV12-5 to TRBJ1-6; TRBD1 is a possible D gene (6 bases). Germline values: CDR1 LGHNT, CDR2 FRNRAP. The CDR3 consists of 17 residues. V was cut by 1 base and J by 7 bases, with 17 bases left in between.

V usage is TRBV24-1 and J usage is TRBJ1-2; TRBD1 aligns across 8 bases. Per the germline V gene, CDR1 is KGHDR and CDR2 is SFDVKD. CDR3 length equals 14 residues. J was trimmed by 4 bases and V by 5 bases; bases with no gene match: 5. For the CDR3, the DNA is TGTGCCACCAGTGGGACGGACAGGGTCTATGGCTACACCTTC. Protein sequence: CATSGTDRVYGYTF.

This clone was detected once. The chain is built from TRBV6-5 and TRBJ2-2, with 8 bases fitting TRBD1. With 5 bases clipped from V and 6 bases from J, the junction kept 5 bases outside the gene matches. Germline CDR1 and CDR2: MNHEY and SVGAGI. The CDR3 has 14 residues. The CDR3 protein is CASSIFRGPGELFF. The CDR3 nucleotides read TGTGCCAGCAGTATATTCAGGGGGCCCGGGGAGCTGTTTTTT.

The chain is built from TRBV19 and TRBJ2-2; 7 bases line up with TRBD2. Germline CDR1 and CDR2: LNHDA and SQIVND (reference sequence). The CDR3 totals 17 residues. J gave up 4 bases and V 7 bases, and 15 bases lay outside the gene matches. CDR3 residues: CASTPRGRNVGTGELFF. The CDR3 nucleotides are TGTGCCAGTACCCCCCGCGGGAGAAACGTAGGCACCGGGGAGCTGTTTTTT.

The CDR3 reads CASSYGQVVSTEAFF. The DNA of the CDR3 is TGTGCCAGCAGTTACGGACAGGTGGTTTCCACTGAAGCTTTCTTT. The V call is TRBV6-5, the J call TRBJ1-1, with 7 bases matching TRBD1. The CDR3 has 15 residues. The V and J ends lost 2 bases and 4 bases, in that order; junction bases with no gene match: 7. Germline V gene data show CDR1 as MNHEY and CDR2 as SVGAGI.

V and J are TRBV7-9 and TRBJ2-7; weak D call: TRBD2 (6 bases). Germline V CDR1 and CDR2: SEHNR, FQNEAQ (reference sequence). The V gene lost 4 bases and the J gene lost 3 bases, with 16 bases spanning the gap. This CDR3 is 15 amino acids long. The CDR3 loop is CASSSTGGYDYEQYF. The CDR3 region has the DNA TGTGCCAGCAGCTCCACCGGGGGTTATGACTACGAGCAGTACTTC.